This section outlines one T cell receptor (beta chain) sequence together with its context. The target antigen is unknown. Unique molecular identifier tags were affixed to discrete cDNA molecules. TCRdb recomputed calls from the 5' RACE reads with MiXCR, one row per CDR3 protein. Altogether about 49,000 distinct CDR3 sequences are present, 10% to 15% being singletons, with the ten largest covering over 7.5%. The entry originates in a study of early T cells in non-severe SARS-CoV-2 infection. Findings and limits, study-wide: VDJdb matching, biased toward anti-spike CD8 responses, missed private and CD4 specificities.

The germline V and J ends were trimmed by 0 bases and 4 bases, with 14 bases remaining between them. CDR1 is LNHNV and CDR2 is YYDKDF in the germline V gene (reference sequence). This CDR3 is built from 16 residues. The chain employs TRBV15 and TRBJ2-3; D gene ambiguous. Sequenced material: whole blood. This sequence originates from an adult who was a healthcare worker with PCR-confirmed SARS-CoV-2 infection or an uninfected control (not recorded which). The CDR3 loop reads CATSRDQAAGADTQYF. The DNA of the CDR3 is TGTGCCACCAGCAGAGATCAGGCAGCCGGAGCAGATACGCAGTATTTT.